This note documents a single T cell receptor (beta chain) sequence. The age range of participants was 18 to 89 years, with residence in about two dozen US areas. Recovered Cohort 3 donors showed two negative PCRs, clearance, or symptom resolution. This entry comes from a study of blood T cell repertoires in COVID-19. Study-level information: The cDNA or gDNA used as material had been derived from T cells, B-cell-depleted T cells, or PBMCs.

Original processing methods: Amplification from reference gene primers served as the basis for estimated nucleated cell counts. The assay was immunoSEQ multiplex PCR, and TCRdb's table has in-frame clones only and misses some. D and trimming were read from the DNA, whereas the V and J calls and clone size are those reported in that table. The profile shows 300,000 to 350,000 clones, 85% to 90% of them singletons. This CDR3 contains 12 residues. J was trimmed by 9 bases and V by 1 base; bases with no gene match: 1. Germline V gene lookup returns CDR1 SQVTM and CDR2 ANQGSEA. The sequence derives from a woman in her thirties who had recovered from COVID-19. Sequenced input: PBMCs or T cells enriched from blood (not recorded which). The chain uses TRBV29-1 and TRBJ2-1, with 9 positions matching TRBD2. The CDR3 DNA is TGCAGCGTTGAAGGACTAGCGGCTGAGCAGTTCTTC. Protein product: CSVEGLAAEQFF.